Following are 19 T cell receptor beta chains from one sample sequenced in a study of blood T cell repertoires in COVID-19. TCRdb's copy holds only in-frame clones and misses some; the assay was immunoSEQ multiplex PCR. The data contain 180,000 or so clones, 76% of them singletons. Material for sequencing was peripheral blood. The source is a woman in her forties or fifties with active or convalescent COVID-19.

This chain uses TRBV30 with TRBJ1-1, with TRBD1 matching over 8 bases. Trimming cost V 0 bases and J 6 bases; bases outside gene matches: 12. The CDR3 sequence is 16 residues long. The germline V gene has CDR1 GTSNPN and CDR2 SVGIG (reference sequence). CDR3: CAWSVGGTGGMAEAFF. The DNA for the CDR3 is TGTGCCTGGAGTGTTGGAGGTACAGGGGGTATGGCTGAAGCTTTCTTT.

This rearrangement joins TRBV3-1 (or the pseudogene TRBV3-2) to TRBJ2-5, with TRBD2 matching over 8 bases. Germline assignment: CDR1 LGHDT and CDR2 YNNKEL (reference sequence). Trimming cost V 2 bases and J 5 bases; bases outside gene matches: 7. The CDR3 covers 15 residues. CDR3 sequence: CASSQHRGGRETQYF. The CDR3 region has the DNA TGTGCCAGCAGCCAACACCGGGGGGGGCGGGAGACCCAGTACTTC.

The rearrangement links TRBV2 to TRBJ1-2; 7 bases agree with TRBD1. The CDR3 is 11 amino acids. Germline assignment: CDR1 SNHLY and CDR2 FYNNEI. V dropped 11 bases and J dropped 7; count of bases not matched to a gene: 7. In DNA form, the CDR3 reads TGTGCCCGATTACAGGGGTTTGGCTACACCTTC. This gives the protein CARLQGFGYTF.

This chain links TRBV7-9 with TRBJ1-6; no reliable D call. The V end lost 1 base, the J end lost 7 bases, and 11 bases lay between the germline ends. The germline gives CDR1 SEHNR, CDR2 FQNEAQ (reference sequence). The CDR3 spans 15 residues. This chain's CDR3 is CASSLVAALNSPLHF. In DNA, the CDR3 is TGTGCCAGCAGCTTAGTCGCAGCGCTGAATTCACCCCTCCACTTT.

The rearrangement links TRBV3-1 (or the pseudogene TRBV3-2) to TRBJ2-7; D is unresolved. This CDR3 is 16 amino acids long. Trimming pared 3 bases from V and 3 bases from J, leaving 18 bases between. Germline V gene sequence: CDR1 LGHDT, CDR2 YNNKEL (reference sequence). DNA of the CDR3: TGTGCCAGCAGCCAGTTACAAGACATAACGGTCTACGAGCAGTACTTC. Protein sequence: CASSQLQDITVYEQYF.

The genes are TRBV3-1 (or the pseudogene TRBV3-2) and TRBJ2-5; tentatively, D is TRBD1 (6 bases). Trimming removed 0 bases from V and 5 bases from J, with 13 bases in between. The germline V gene has CDR1 LGHDT and CDR2 YNNKEL (reference sequence). CDR3 length: 15 amino acids. The CDR3 DNA reads as TGTGCCAGCAGCCAAGATCTTGGGGGCCGGGAGACCCAGTACTTC. It specifies CASSQDLGGRETQYF.

This chain links TRBV9 with TRBJ2-4; TRBD2 is a possible D gene (6 bases). CDR1 SGDLS and CDR2 YYNGEE come from the germline V gene. The CDR3 length is 16 residues. V was cut by 3 bases and J by 6 bases, with 19 bases left in between. The DNA of the CDR3 is TGTGCCAGCAGCGGCGGGGCGGGTAGCGATATAAACATTCAGTACTTC. This sequence encodes CASSGGAGSDINIQYF.

J is TRBJ1-1 and V is TRBV2, with a tentative D call TRBD1 (5 bases). The CDR3 contains 14 residues. The germline V gene has CDR1 SNHLY and CDR2 FYNNEI. The V gene lost 2 bases and the J gene lost 7 bases, with 14 bases spanning the gap. The DNA for the CDR3 is TGTGCCAGCAGTGAACAGGGAGGGACGGTTGAAGCTTTCTTT. It translates to CASSEQGGTVEAFF.

The chain uses TRBV20-1 and TRBJ1-1, with D uncertain. There are 13 residues in the CDR3. The V and J ends lost 3 bases and 3 bases respectively, with 11 bases between them. The germline V gene has CDR1 DFQATT and CDR2 SNEGSKA (reference sequence). The CDR3 nucleotides are TGCAGTGCTAGTTCGAACAGATACACTGAAGCTTTCTTT. Translating it yields CSASSNRYTEAFF.

CDR3 sequence reads: CASSTGTGSYEQYF. The CDR3, as DNA: TGCGCCAGCAGCACCGGGACAGGATCCTACGAGCAGTACTTC. This sequence joins TRBV5-1 and TRBJ2-7; 8 bases agree with TRBD1. The CDR3 has 14 residues. Germline values: CDR1 SGHRS, CDR2 YFSETQ. The trim removed 4 bases at V and 1 base at J, leaving 4 bases unmatched.

The chain uses TRBV5-1 and TRBJ2-7; the match to TRBD1 covers 8 bases. Germline lookup yields CDR1 SGHRS and CDR2 YFSETQ. This CDR3 spans 13 amino acids. Trimming removed 5 bases from V and 2 bases from J; junction bases left unmatched: 3. In nucleotides, the CDR3 is TGCGCCAGCAGAGAGGACAGGGCCTACGAGCAGTACTTC. Its translation is CASREDRAYEQYF.

The V gene is TRBV19, the J gene TRBJ1-2, with 8 positions matching TRBD1. The germline V gene encodes CDR1 LNHDA and CDR2 SQIVND (reference sequence). V shed 4 bases, J shed 6 bases, and the junction held 7 bases outside the gene matches. The CDR3 is 14 amino acids. The CDR3 region is CASSKLDRADGYTF. The CDR3 nucleotides read TGTGCCAGTAGTAAATTGGACAGGGCGGATGGCTACACCTTC. The full variable domain, completed using reference TRBV19 and TRBJ1-2, is DGGITQSPKYLFRKEGQNVTLSCEQNLNHDAMYWYRQDPGQGLRLIYYSQIVNDFQKGDIAEGYSVSREKKESFPLTVTSAQKNPTAFYLCASSKLDRADGYTFGSGTRLTVV.

The V and J genes are TRBV2 and TRBJ1-1; D is possibly TRBD1 (5 bases). The CDR3 runs 15 residues. Trimming cost V 3 bases and J 5 bases, with 16 bases left between them. Germline V CDR1 and CDR2: SNHLY, FYNNEI. The CDR3 region has the DNA TGTGCCAGCAGTGATAGCAATCCAGGGAGGACTGAAGCTTTCTTT. Amino acid sequence: CASSDSNPGRTEAFF. Together with reference TRBV2 and TRBJ1-1, the CDR3 gives the full variable domain: EPEVTQTPSHQVTQMGQEVILRCVPISNHLYFYWYRQILGQKVEFLVSFYNNEISEKSEIFDDQFSVERPDGSNFTLKIRSTKLEDSAMYFCASSDSNPGRTEAFFGQGTRLTVV.

For the CDR3, the DNA is TGTGCCAGCCAACTCAGGGGCGGTACCAGCACAGATACGCAGTATTTT. Translation: CASQLRGGTSTDTQYF. The rearrangement links TRBV5-4 to TRBJ2-3, with TRBD1 as a possible D gene (6 bases). CDR3 size: 16 residues. Germline lookup yields CDR1 SGHNT and CDR2 YYREEE (reference sequence). Trimming pared 7 bases from V and 0 bases from J, leaving 18 bases between.

This clone was counted a few times. The chain recombines TRBV12-3 or TRBV12-4 with TRBJ1-5, with D possibly TRBD1 on 5 matching bases. The V gene lost 6 bases and the J gene lost 6 bases, with 9 bases spanning the gap. The CDR3 extends over 12 amino acids. The CDR3 spells CASRTGGQPQHF. The CDR3 nucleotides read TGTGCCAGCAGAACCGGGGGTCAGCCCCAGCATTTT.

The chain couples TRBV30 to TRBJ1-1, with 8 bases that match TRBD1. Germline V lookup: CDR1 GTSNPN, CDR2 SVGIG (reference sequence). The J segment lost 2 bases and the V segment lost 4 bases, leaving 6 bases of the junction unmatched. This CDR3 spans 14 amino acids. CDR3 sequence (DNA): TGTGCCTGGACGGGACAGGTATTAAACACTGAAGCTTTCTTT. Its translation is CAWTGQVLNTEAFF.

This clone was counted ten times or more. The rearrangement uses TRBV10-3 and TRBJ1-6; TRBD1 might be the D (6 bases). The CDR3 spans 13 residues. Trimming cost V 3 bases and J 7 bases, with 7 bases left between them. The germline CDR1 and CDR2 sequences are ENHRY and SYGVKD. The CDR3 sequence is CAISDQGNSPLHF. The CDR3 nucleotides are TGTGCCATCAGTGACCAGGGGAATTCACCCCTCCACTTT.

The rearrangement links TRBV19 to TRBJ1-2; 7 bases are shared with TRBD1. With 9 bases clipped from V and 4 bases from J, the junction kept 11 bases outside the gene matches. Germline CDR1 LNHDA, CDR2 SQIVND (reference sequence). The CDR3 runs to 14 residues. In nucleotides, the CDR3 is TGTGCCAGCTCGAGCCGACAGGGCGCCTATGGCTACACCTTC. This codes for CASSSRQGAYGYTF.

The chain links TRBV27 to TRBJ2-1; D call uncertain. From germline, CDR1 is MNHEY and CDR2 SMNVEV (reference sequence). The CDR3 spans 15 residues. Trimming took off 6 bases at V and 8 bases at J, with 20 bases between the two ends. For the CDR3, the DNA is TGTGCCAGCAGCGAGACGCGGAGTGACGGCGATGAGCAGTTCTTC. It translates to CASSETRSDGDEQFF.